This T cell receptor (beta chain) was found in a study of blood T cell repertoires in COVID-19 (dated by TCRdb to the early 2020s). Concerning the study at large: The collaborator samples originated in the United States, Italy and Spain and spanned the acute and convalescent phases of COVID-19. HLA class I and class II types, where available, came from metadata supplied by the sample provider rather than from assay-based typing. Nearly every sample came with metadata listing a de-identified subject ID, COVID-19 status, age in years and sex. The material from the prospective study consisted of cDNA or gDNA derived from T cells, B-cell-depleted T cells, or PBMCs. Deeply sampled blood TCRbeta repertoires from subjects exposed to, actively infected with, or recovered from COVID-19 were included in the dataset. Samples came from the ongoing ImmuneRACE study (first 160 participants) plus 1,254 subjects from 6 global collaborators. A freely available public database, intended as a resource for researchers studying the immune response to SARS-CoV-2, is where the repertoires were released. Results the study describes overall, beyond this receptor: The quantity of clinical and demographic metadata differed by source and by participant and was supplied without curation.

TCRbeta CDR3 regions were amplified from genomic DNA by means of the immunoSEQ Assay, a bias-controlled multiplex PCR. Processing in the source paper ran as follows. Nucleated cell counts per sample were estimated from amplification of reference gene primers within the assay. To quantify the absolute abundance of each unique TCRbeta CDR3 rearrangement, sequence reads were collapsed and filtered. Productive Simpson clonality was computed per sample as the square root of Simpson's diversity index over productive rearrangements. TCRdb carries this immuneACCESS record with in-frame sequences only. Its versions omit some clonotypes, under half of them owing to an unresolved V gene in the studies checked, with the rest unexplained. V, J and clone size are taken as reported in that table, and D and trimming were inferred from the DNA itself. The sample yields some 200,000 clones; around 94% were counted once. 0.6% to 0.9% of the sample is held by the ten biggest clonotypes.

The V end gives up 4 bases and the J end 3 bases, leaving 7 bases in the junction not matched to a gene. Reading the germline V gene gives CDR1 SGHRS and CDR2 YFSETQ. The CDR3 covers 15 residues, taking in both the cysteine and the phenylalanine. Only the CDR3 part of the read is kept: 45 bases, read in frame from the first base. In Seattle, one collaborating source enrolled patients while the infection was active and tracked those patients longitudinally over the course of disease. The collaborating institutions used their own protocols to collect whole blood in K2EDTA tubes. For TCRbeta analysis, collaborators shipped samples as frozen whole blood, isolated PBMCs, or DNA extracted from either of those sample types. Concerning this clone itself: No cognate antigen has been identified for it. Nothing much larger sits one base from this clone, and base qualities are not available.

The sequenced sample was peripheral blood. The chain couples TRBV5-1 to TRBJ2-1; the junction holds 7 bases that match TRBD1. The sequence came from a man aged 25 to 45 with COVID-19, enrolled during active disease. The nucleotides are TGCGCCAGCAGCGCCGAAGGGGACAGCTACAATGAGCAGTTCTTC. This encodes CASSAEGDSYNEQFF.